The rows below give T cell receptor beta chains drawn from one sample of a study of blood T cell repertoires in COVID-19. The table came from immunoSEQ multiplex PCR; TCRdb's copy has only in-frame clones and leaves some out. The sample carries a few hundred thousand clones, roughly nine tenths recorded once. Sequenced sample: peripheral blood. All receptors derive from a man aged 55 to 70 who had recovered from COVID-19. The CDR3 runs from the conserved cysteine through the conserved F or W. A D gene is named only where the DNA matches it firmly. Expanded clones are given a class, and other clones once, few, many or no size at all.

size | J | V | D | CDR3 | DNA
. | TRBJ2-7 | TRBV9 | TRBD2 | CASSATSLASGSYEQYF | TGTGCCAGCAGTGCCACCTCACTAGCGTCGGGCTCCTACGAGCAGTACTTC
. | TRBJ1-1 | TRBV13 | TRBD1 | CASSLGPGGWTEAFF | TGTGCCAGCAGCTTAGGTCCAGGGGGTTGGACTGAAGCTTTCTTT
. | TRBJ2-7 | TRBV28 | . | CASSFTTANYEQYF | TGTGCCAGCAGTTTCACGACAGCCAACTACGAGCAGTACTTC
. | TRBJ1-6 | TRBV6-6 | TRBD1 | CASSNGQGVGNSPLHF | TGTGCCAGCAGCAACGGACAGGGCGTAGGAAATTCACCCCTCCACTTT
few | TRBJ1-1 | TRBV5-1 | . | CASSLDGGAGAFF | TGCGCCAGCAGCTTGGATGGTGGTGCCGGGGCTTTCTTT
. | TRBJ1-5 | TRBV6-4 | . | CASSDGQWDQPQHF | TGTGCCAGCAGTGACGGACAGTGGGATCAGCCCCAGCATTTT
. | TRBJ2-7 | TRBV19 | . | CASSIGTGTYEQYF | TGTGCCAGTAGTATCGGAACAGGCACCTACGAGCAGTACTTC
. | TRBJ2-7 | TRBV4-2 | TRBD1 | CASSQRTGVSYEQYF | TGTGCCAGCAGCCAACGTACAGGGGTTTCGTACGAGCAGTACTTC
once | TRBJ2-5 | TRBV4-2 | TRBD2 | CASSQDRGGQETQYF | TGTGCCAGCAGCCAAGATCGGGGGGGCCAAGAGACCCAGTACTTC
. | TRBJ1-2 | TRBV6-5 | TRBD1 | CASRATGTGLYGYTF | TGTGCCAGCAGAGCCACCGGGACAGGCTTATATGGCTACACCTTC
once | TRBJ2-1 | TRBV18 | . | CASSPLQTTYNEQFF | TGTGCCAGCTCACCATTACAGACCACCTACAATGAGCAGTTCTTC
. | TRBJ1-2 | TRBV5-4 | . | CASSRITGQPPFVYGYTF | TGTGCCAGCAGCCGCATTACCGGACAGCCACCTTTCGTCTATGGCTACACCTTC
once | TRBJ2-2 | TRBV7-2 | TRBD2 | CASSLVAAGVTGELFF | TGTGCCAGCAGCTTAGTCGCAGCGGGGGTCACCGGGGAGCTGTTTTTT
. | TRBJ2-7 | TRBV11-2 | TRBD1 | CASSLETYRGHMDEQYF | TGTGCCAGCAGCTTAGAAACCTACAGGGGGCATATGGACGAGCAGTACTTC